Each of the 18 T cell receptor beta chains below was sequenced from the same sample in a study of shared clonotypes between healthy human individuals (dated by TCRdb to about 2020). CD8 naive samples consisted of CD45RO-negative cells that were positively selected for CCR7, yielding a CD45RA+CCR7+ population without TemRA cells. To prepare the library, the immunoSEQ multiplex PCR assay was applied. This immuneACCESS table, as held by TCRdb, lists in-frame sequences with V and J called but not all clones. Of the missing ones, under half trace to an unresolved V gene in checked studies; the others have no known cause. This sample has about 2.1 million clones in its table, and approximately 92% of those were observed once. Around 1.7% of the sample is held by the ten biggest clonotypes. The sample consisted of naive CD8+ T cells from PBMCs. The sample's cell subset or site label, decoded: CD45RA+CCR7+. These receptors originate from a man aged 18 to 29 in good health. Some clones in this sample may be carry-over from other donors' samples.

This clone was counted once. The chain employs TRBV10-3 and TRBJ2-3, with 10 bases fitting TRBD2. Germline lookup yields CDR1 ENHRY and CDR2 SYGVKD. V was clipped by 3 bases and J by 3 bases; unmatched bases: 3. The CDR3 has 15 residues. The CDR3 DNA is TGTGCCATCAGTGACCTAGCGGGAGTGACAGATACGCAGTATTTT. It codes for CAISDLAGVTDTQYF.

The V call is TRBV29-1, the J call TRBJ2-5; no reliable D call. Matching the DNA end better, TRBJ2-7 makes the J call doubtful. The length of the CDR3 is 10 residues. CDR1 is SQVTM and CDR2 is ANQGSEA in the germline V gene. In nucleotides, the CDR3 is TGCAGCGTTGTTTTTTACGAGCAGTACTTC. Amino acid sequence: CSVVFYEQYF.

The CDR3 DNA reads as TGTGCCAGCAGCTCATCCAGGGATAACTATGGCTACACCTTC. As protein: CASSSSRDNYGYTF. This sequence joins TRBV11-2 and TRBJ1-2; perhaps TRBD1 as D (5 bases). Germline V gene data show CDR1 as SGHAT and CDR2 as FQNNGV. Trimming left V 4 bases short and J 1 base short, with 10 bases between. The CDR3 is 14 residues long.

The chain employs TRBV19 and TRBJ1-1; D not certain. The CDR3 runs to 15 residues. From germline, CDR1 is LNHDA and CDR2 SQIVND (reference sequence). Trimming took off 5 bases at V and 0 bases at J, with 13 bases between the two ends. This chain's CDR3 is CASSAARVLNTEAFF. The CDR3 nucleotides read TGTGCCAGTAGTGCGGCGCGGGTCTTGAACACTGAAGCTTTCTTT.

The rearrangement links TRBV28 to TRBJ2-4; no definite D call. The CDR3 is made up of 14 amino acids. V was clipped by 1 base and J by 0 bases, with 4 bases between them. Germline V gene data show CDR1 as MDHEN and CDR2 as SYDVKM. The CDR3, as DNA: TGTGCCAGCAGTTTATCGGTAGCCAAAAACATTCAGTACTTC. It translates to CASSLSVAKNIQYF.

V usage is TRBV7-9 and J usage is TRBJ2-7; 7 nucleotides line up with TRBD1. The germline V gene has CDR1 SEHNR and CDR2 FQNEAQ (reference sequence). The CDR3 contains 15 residues. V gave up 5 bases and J gave up 2 bases; unmatched junction bases: 9. The CDR3 DNA is TGTGCCAGCAGCACCCGGGACAGAAACGCCTACGAGCAGTACTTC. This codes for CASSTRDRNAYEQYF. The variable domain in full, completed from reference TRBV7-9 and TRBJ2-7, reads DTGVSQNPRHKITKRGQNVTFRCDPISEHNRLYWYRQTLGQGPEFLTYFQNEAQLEKSRLLSDRFSAERPKGSFSTLEIQRTEQGDSAMYLCASSTRDRNAYEQYFGPGTRLTVT.

This sequence joins TRBV27 and TRBJ1-6, with a possible D match to TRBD1 (5 bases). The CDR3 covers 18 residues. Trimming took off 5 bases at V and 2 bases at J, with 19 bases between the two ends. The germline gives CDR1 MNHEY, CDR2 SMNVEV (reference sequence). The CDR3 protein is CASSTYRTGHPYNSPLHF. The CDR3 DNA is TGTGCCAGCAGTACATACCGTACAGGTCACCCCTATAATTCACCCCTCCACTTT.

CDR3 nucleotide sequence: TGCGCCAGCAGCCTCCTCTCGGGACAGGGGGCCTACGAGCAGTACTTC. The encoded protein is CASSLLSGQGAYEQYF. V usage is TRBV4-1 and J usage is TRBJ2-7; 11 nucleotides align to TRBD1. Unmatched junction bases numbered 7, after V lost 4 bases and J lost 2 bases. The CDR3 contains 16 residues. CDR1 is MGHRA and CDR2 is YSYEKL in the germline V gene.

The J gene is TRBJ1-4, the V gene TRBV4-1; D remains unclear. Germline-derived CDR1 and CDR2 are MGHRA and YSYEKL. V dropped 2 bases and J dropped 8 bases, with 9 bases sitting between them. The CDR3 runs to 13 residues. The CDR3 bases are TGCGCCAGCAGCCAAACCTCGAGGGAAAAACTGTTTTTT. Its protein product is CASSQTSREKLFF.

This chain joins TRBV7-2 and TRBJ1-4; D unresolved. Trimming removed 8 bases from V and 4 bases from J, with 14 bases in between. The CDR3 length is 14 residues. Germline lookup yields CDR1 SGHTA and CDR2 FQGNSA. The CDR3 sequence is CASSSRLLNEKLFF. The CDR3 coding sequence is TGTGCCAGCTCGAGCCGCCTGCTTAATGAAAAACTGTTTTTT.

V gene TRBV7-9 combines with J gene TRBJ2-7; 7 positions agree with TRBD1. This CDR3 is 14 amino acids long. The germline gives CDR1 SEHNR, CDR2 FQNEAQ (reference sequence). After removal of 3 bases from V and 4 bases from J, the junction contained 6 bases not matched to a gene. The CDR3 loop is CASSFSGQTYEQYF. CDR3 nucleotide sequence: TGTGCCAGCAGCTTTTCGGGACAGACATACGAGCAGTACTTC.

This rearrangement joins TRBV28 to TRBJ2-7, with 12 bases aligning to TRBD1. This CDR3 region has 14 residues. Trimming removed 7 bases from V and 5 bases from J; junction bases left unmatched: 6. CDR1 MDHEN and CDR2 SYDVKM come from the germline V gene. In DNA form, the CDR3 reads TGTGCCAGCACCCTCGGGACAGGGGGCCACGAGCAGTACTTC. It specifies CASTLGTGGHEQYF.

V and J are TRBV15 and TRBJ2-1, with 7 bases fitting TRBD1. Trimming removed 7 bases from V and 12 bases from J; junction bases left unmatched: 21. CDR3 length equals 16 residues. Germline CDR1 reads LNHNV; CDR2 reads YYDKDF (reference sequence). The CDR3 spells CATTHWRHLDRDGQFF. The DNA of the CDR3 is TGTGCCACCACCCACTGGCGCCACCTAGACAGGGACGGGCAGTTCTTC.

V usage is TRBV5-1 and J usage is TRBJ2-3, with unresolved D. With 4 bases removed from V and 0 bases from J, the gap between germline ends came to 12 bases. The CDR3 runs to 15 residues. CDR1 and CDR2 (germline): SGHRS, YFSETQ. The CDR3 region is CASSPEVASTDTQYF. CDR3 nucleotide sequence: TGCGCCAGCAGCCCCGAGGTAGCAAGCACAGATACGCAGTATTTT.

The chain couples TRBV28 to TRBJ1-1, with D unresolved. Germline CDR1 is MDHEN and CDR2 is SYDVKM. The germline V and J ends were trimmed by 5 bases and 6 bases, with 7 bases remaining between them. The CDR3 consists of 11 residues. The CDR3 spells CASSPMAEAFF. The CDR3 DNA reads as TGTGCCAGCAGTCCAATGGCTGAAGCTTTCTTT.

J is TRBJ2-7 and V is TRBV29-1; D not certain. The CDR3 has 12 amino acids. Germline V CDR1 and CDR2: SQVTM, ANQGSEA. V was clipped by 2 bases and J by 5 bases, with 10 bases between them. The CDR3 sequence is CSVETGADEQYF. CDR3 nucleotide sequence: TGCAGCGTTGAAACCGGCGCGGACGAGCAGTACTTC.

V usage is TRBV2 and J usage is TRBJ2-2; D could derive from TRBD1 or TRBD2 (6 bases each). Germline CDR1 reads SNHLY; CDR2 reads FYNNEI. This CDR3 region has 15 residues. Trimming took off 8 bases at V and 5 bases at J, with 18 bases between the two ends. The CDR3 loop reads CASFPRGRRTGELFF. The DNA of the CDR3 is TGTGCCAGCTTTCCTCGGGGGCGCCGGACCGGGGAGCTGTTTTTT.

The rearrangement links TRBV5-6 to TRBJ2-2; 7 bases align to TRBD2. Trimming took 2 bases from V and 3 from J; bases not matched to a gene: 7. Germline V gives CDR1 SGHDT, CDR2 YYEEEE. The CDR3 is 16 residues long. CDR3 residues: CASSLRGRDYTGELFF. The DNA for the CDR3 is TGTGCCAGCAGCTTACGTGGGAGGGATTACACCGGGGAGCTGTTTTTT.